Listed below are T cell receptor beta chains from one sample, sequenced in a study of T cell responses to AZD1222 COVID-19 vaccine. Using immunoSEQ multiplex PCR, the repertoire was profiled, and TCRdb retains in-frame clones only, with some absent. Of under 200,000 clones detected, 90% to 95% appear once; the ten largest clones hold approximately 2%. The sequences come from peripheral blood, collected on day 0 of AZD1222 vaccination. These receptors were obtained from an adult in good health. The CDR3 runs from the conserved cysteine through the conserved F or W. The D gene is left open where the match is weak. Rows may omit the clone size; those that give it use once, few, many or a size class.

>NA|NA|TRBJ1-1|TRBV9
TGTGCCAGCAGCACAGAGTGGGGGGGTACGGAAGCTTTCTTT
CASSTEWGGTEAFF
>TRBD2|NA|TRBJ2-7|TRBV5-4
TGTGCCAGCAGCTCGGGACTAGCGGGAGTTTACGAGCAGTACTTC
CASSSGLAGVYEQYF
>NA|NA|TRBJ2-7|TRBV30
TGTGCCTGCAACCAGGGGAAAGGGACGGTTTCCTACGAGCAGTACTTC
CACNQGKGTVSYEQYF
>TRBD2|NA|TRBJ2-7|TRBV5-1
TGCGCCAGCAGCTGGGGACTAGCGGGGGCAAGCTCCTACGAGCAGTACTTC
CASSWGLAGASSYEQYF
>NA|NA|TRBJ2-3|TRBV7-8
TGTGCCAGCAGCTTATCGCTGGCGGGAAGCACAGATACGCAGTATTTT
CASSLSLAGSTDTQYF
>TRBD1|NA|TRBJ1-2|TRBV4-3
TGCGCCAGCAGCCAAGAACTGGCGGGACAGGGGACGATGTTGTATGGCTACACCTTC
CASSQELAGQGTMLYGYTF
>NA|NA|TRBJ2-3|TRBV4-1
TGCGCCAGCAGCCAATTTACAGGGACCACAGATACGCAGTATTTT
CASSQFTGTTDTQYF
>NA|few|TRBJ1-1|TRBV29-1
TGCAGCGTTATTCCGTCGAACACTGAAGCTTTCTTT
CSVIPSNTEAFF
>NA|once|TRBJ2-1|TRBV7-7
TGTGCTAGCAGCTTAGAGGCTAGAGGTGAGCAGTTCTTC
CASSLEARGEQFF
>TRBD1|NA|TRBJ1-6|TRBV27
TGTGCCAGCAGATACGGGACAGACAATTCACCCCTCCACTTT
CASRYGTDNSPLHF
>NA|NA|TRBJ2-1|TRBV11-3
TGTGCCAGCAGCTACAGGGACAATGAGCAGTTCTTC
CASSYRDNEQFF
>TRBD1|once|TRBJ1-6|TRBV30
TGTGCCTGGAGCGACGGGACAGCGAATTCACCCCTCCACTTT
CAWSDGTANSPLHF
>NA|NA|TRBJ1-2|TRBV9
TGTGCCAGCAGCGTAGGAGGCTATGGCTACACCTTC
CASSVGGYGYTF
>NA|NA|TRBJ1-6|TRBV7-2
TGTGCCAGCAGCTCTCCGGGGGATTGGGGCTCACCCCTCCACTTT
CASSSPGDWGSPLHF
>TRBD2|NA|TRBJ2-3|TRBV28
TGTGCCAGCAGTACCCCGAGGGATGCGGGAGGGATAGATACGCAGTATTTT
CASSTPRDAGGIDTQYF
>TRBD1|NA|TRBJ2-7|TRBV3-1/TRBV3-2
TGTGCCAGCGGCTTTTACCCCGGGACAGGGTACTACGAGCAGTACTTC
CASGFYPGTGYYEQYF
>NA|NA|TRBJ1-5|TRBV24-1
TGTGCCACCACCGACGCCGATAATCAGCCCCAGCATTTT
CATTDADNQPQHF
>NA|NA|TRBJ2-2|TRBV27
TGTGCCAGCAGTCCTTCCTACCGGGGGAACACCGGGGAGCTGTTTTTT
CASSPSYRGNTGELFF
>NA|NA|TRBJ2-2|TRBV11-1
TGTGCCAGCAGCTTACACGGCAACACCGGGGAGCTGTTTTTT
CASSLHGNTGELFF
>NA|NA|TRBJ2-7|TRBV9
TGTGCCAGCAGCGTAGATGATCGAGACAGCCCCTACGAGCAGTACTTC
CASSVDDRDSPYEQYF
>NA|once|TRBJ2-1|TRBV6-1
TGTGCCAGCAGTGAATTAAGGACGAACAATGAGCAGTTCTTC
CASSELRTNNEQFF
>TRBD1|NA|TRBJ1-2|TRBV6-5
TGTGCCAGCAGACGCGACAGGGCCTATGGCTACACCTTC
CASRRDRAYGYTF
>NA|NA|TRBJ2-1|TRBV15
TGTGCCACCAGCAGAGACCGCCGACGGGATGAGCAGTTCTTC
CATSRDRRRDEQFF
>NA|NA|TRBJ2-7|TRBV30
TGTGCCTGGAGTACCAAGGGCTACGAGCAGTACTTC
CAWSTKGYEQYF
>NA|NA|TRBJ2-1|TRBV7-9
TGTGCCAGCAGGACGACCAGGGAAAATGAGCAGTTCTTC
CASRTTRENEQFF
>TRBD1|NA|TRBJ1-1|TRBV27
TGTGCCAGCAGTTCCTTCGACAGGGAGACTGAAGCTTTCTTT
CASSSFDRETEAFF
>NA|NA|TRBJ2-7|TRBV30
TGTGCCTGGAGCCTGGATAGCGGTACCTACGAGCAGTACTTC
CAWSLDSGTYEQYF
>TRBD2|NA|TRBJ2-3|TRBV7-2
TGTGCCAGCAGCTTAGCAGGTCGGGGGGGCTGGTCGAAAGATACGCAGTATTTT
CASSLAGRGGWSKDTQYF
>NA|NA|TRBJ2-7|TRBV3-1/TRBV3-2
TGTGCCAGCAGCCTGGGGTACGAGCAGTACTTC
CASSLGYEQYF
>TRBD2|few|TRBJ2-2|TRBV11-2
TGTGCCAGCAGCTTTGCATGGGGGGGCGGGGAGCTGTTTTTT
CASSFAWGGGELFF
>NA|few|TRBJ2-2|TRBV6-6
TGTGCCAGCAGTACGACGACAGTCACCGGGGAGCTGTTTTTT
CASSTTTVTGELFF
>TRBD2|NA|TRBJ2-1|TRBV7-2
TGTGCCAGCAGCTTAGAGTGGGGGGGTAATGAGCAGTTCTTC
CASSLEWGGNEQFF
>TRBD1|NA|TRBJ1-6|TRBV3-1/TRBV3-2
TGTGCCAGCAGCCGGGACAGGGTGAATTCACCCCTCCACTTT
CASSRDRVNSPLHF
>NA|NA|TRBJ2-7|TRBV30
TGTGCCTGGAGTGTAGGCAGCTCGACCTACGAGCAGTACTTC
CAWSVGSSTYEQYF
>NA|few|TRBJ2-3|TRBV20-1
TGCAGTGCTAGTCCCCCGAGTCAGGGGCCCATCACAGATACGCAGTATTTT
CSASPPSQGPITDTQYF
>NA|once|TRBJ1-4|TRBV7-9
TGTGCCAGCGCAGGAGGGGCAACTAATGAAAAACTGTTTTTT
CASAGGATNEKLFF
>NA|NA|TRBJ1-1|TRBV9
TGTGCCAGCAGCGCGGGGGGTTTGGGGACTGAAGCTTTCTTT
CASSAGGLGTEAFF
>TRBD1|once|TRBJ2-1|TRBV6-5
TGTGCCAGCAGCCTACTAACAGGGGGCTACAATGAGCAGTTCTTC
CASSLLTGGYNEQFF
>NA|NA|TRBJ2-2|TRBV29-1
TGCAGCGTTGATCACGGGCGTGGCGGGGAGCTGTTTTTT
CSVDHGRGGELFF
>TRBD1|NA|TRBJ2-2|TRBV6-2/TRBV6-3
TGTGCCAGCAGTTACCAGGGACAGGTCCGTTCCGGGGAGCTGTTTTTT
CASSYQGQVRSGELFF
>NA|NA|TRBJ2-7|TRBV16
TGTGCCAGCAGCTTTAGGGGGGGCCTTTCCGAGCAGTACTTC
CASSFRGGLSEQYF
>NA|NA|TRBJ2-7|TRBV18
TGTGCCAGCTCACCACCGTGGCGGATCTCCTACGAGCAGTACTTC
CASSPPWRISYEQYF
>TRBD1|NA|TRBJ1-5|TRBV28
TGTGCCAGCAGTTTGGGACAGAGCAATCAGCCCCAGCATTTT
CASSLGQSNQPQHF
>NA|NA|TRBJ2-3|TRBV6-2/TRBV6-3
TGTGCCAGCAGTTACCAGGGCAGGGGAGGGAGGACAGATACGCAGTATTTT
CASSYQGRGGRTDTQYF
>TRBD1|NA|TRBJ2-4|TRBV4-1
TGCGCCAGCAGACTTACCTCGGACAGGGACGACATTCAGTACTTC
CASRLTSDRDDIQYF
>NA|NA|TRBJ2-7|TRBV2
TGTGCCAGCACTCGAGGGGGCTCCTACGAGCAGTACTTC
CASTRGGSYEQYF